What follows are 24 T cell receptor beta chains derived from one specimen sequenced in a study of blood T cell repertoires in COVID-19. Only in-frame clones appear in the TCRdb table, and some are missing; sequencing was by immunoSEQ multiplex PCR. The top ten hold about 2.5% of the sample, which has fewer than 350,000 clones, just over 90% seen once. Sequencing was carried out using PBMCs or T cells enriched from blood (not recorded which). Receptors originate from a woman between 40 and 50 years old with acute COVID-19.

Written as DNA, the CDR3 is TGTGCCAGCAGATTTACAGGGGGCTTTGGCACTGAAGCTTTCTTT. Its translation is CASRFTGGFGTEAFF. The chain links TRBV2 to TRBJ1-1, with 9 bases identical to TRBD1. Trimming took 6 bases from V and 4 from J; bases not matched to a gene: 9. There are 15 residues in the CDR3. Germline assignment: CDR1 SNHLY and CDR2 FYNNEI.

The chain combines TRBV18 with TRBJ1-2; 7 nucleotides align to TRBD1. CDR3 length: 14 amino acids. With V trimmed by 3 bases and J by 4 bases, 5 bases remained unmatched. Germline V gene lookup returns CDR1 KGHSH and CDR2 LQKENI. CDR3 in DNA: TGTGCCAGCTCACCCGGGACAGTAACCTATGGCTACACCTTC. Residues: CASSPGTVTYGYTF.

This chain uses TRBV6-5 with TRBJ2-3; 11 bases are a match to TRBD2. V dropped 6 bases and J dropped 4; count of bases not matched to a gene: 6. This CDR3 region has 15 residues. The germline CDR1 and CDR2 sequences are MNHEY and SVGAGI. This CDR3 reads CASRRASGGPDTQYF. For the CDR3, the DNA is TGTGCCAGCAGGAGGGCTAGCGGGGGGCCAGATACGCAGTATTTT.

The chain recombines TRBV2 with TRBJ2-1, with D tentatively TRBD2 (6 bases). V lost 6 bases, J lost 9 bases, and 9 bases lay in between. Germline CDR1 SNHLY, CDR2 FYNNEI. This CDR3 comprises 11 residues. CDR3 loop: CASRAGGEQFF. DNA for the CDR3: TGTGCCAGCAGGGCCGGGGGTGAGCAGTTCTTC.

The CDR3 here is CASSRGGTNEKLFF. As DNA, the CDR3 is TGTGCCTCATCCAGAGGGGGAACTAATGAAAAACTGTTTTTT. This sequence joins TRBV27 and TRBJ1-4; the D gene is possibly TRBD1 (6 bases). The V and J ends lost 11 bases and 1 base respectively, with 14 bases between them. This CDR3 region has 14 residues. The V gene's germline CDR1 is MNHEY and CDR2 SMNVEV (reference sequence).

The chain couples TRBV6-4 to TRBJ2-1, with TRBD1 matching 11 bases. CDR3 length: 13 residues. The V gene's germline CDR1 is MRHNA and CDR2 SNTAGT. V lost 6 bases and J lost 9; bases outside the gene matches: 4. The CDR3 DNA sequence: TGTGCCAGCAGCGGGACAGGGGGGACTGAGCAGTTCTTC. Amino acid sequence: CASSGTGGTEQFF.

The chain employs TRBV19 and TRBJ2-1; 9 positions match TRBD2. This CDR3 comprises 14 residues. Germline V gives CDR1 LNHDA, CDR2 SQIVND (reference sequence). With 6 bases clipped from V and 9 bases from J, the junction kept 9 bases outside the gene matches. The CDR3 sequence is CASRLNSGRREQFF. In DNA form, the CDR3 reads TGTGCCAGTAGGTTAAATAGCGGGAGACGTGAGCAGTTCTTC.

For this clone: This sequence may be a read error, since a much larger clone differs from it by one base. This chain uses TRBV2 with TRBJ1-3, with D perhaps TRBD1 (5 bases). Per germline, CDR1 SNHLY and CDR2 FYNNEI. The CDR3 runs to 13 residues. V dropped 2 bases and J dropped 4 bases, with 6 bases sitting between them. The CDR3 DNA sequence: TGTGCCAGCAGTGAAAACAGGGGAAACACCATATATTTT. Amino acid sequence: CASSENRGNTIYF.

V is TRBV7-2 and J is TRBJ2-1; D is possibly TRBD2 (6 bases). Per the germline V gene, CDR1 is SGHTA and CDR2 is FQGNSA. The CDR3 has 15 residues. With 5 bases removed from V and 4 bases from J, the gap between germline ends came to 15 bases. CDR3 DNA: TGTGCCAGCAGCCTCTCTGGCGGGGTTTACAATGAGCAGTTCTTC. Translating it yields CASSLSGGVYNEQFF.

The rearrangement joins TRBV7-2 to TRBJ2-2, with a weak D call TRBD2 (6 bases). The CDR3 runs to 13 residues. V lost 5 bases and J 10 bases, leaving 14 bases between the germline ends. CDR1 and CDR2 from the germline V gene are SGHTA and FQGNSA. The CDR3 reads CASSPWGDSELFF. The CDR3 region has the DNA TGTGCCAGCAGCCCATGGGGGGACTCGGAGCTGTTTTTT. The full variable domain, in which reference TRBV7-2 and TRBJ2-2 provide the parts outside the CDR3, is GAGVSQSPSNKVTEKGKDVELRCDPISGHTALYWYRQSLGQGLEFLIYFQGNSAPDKSGLPSDRFSAERTGGSVSTLTIQRTQQEDSAVYLCASSPWGDSELFFGEGSRLTVL.

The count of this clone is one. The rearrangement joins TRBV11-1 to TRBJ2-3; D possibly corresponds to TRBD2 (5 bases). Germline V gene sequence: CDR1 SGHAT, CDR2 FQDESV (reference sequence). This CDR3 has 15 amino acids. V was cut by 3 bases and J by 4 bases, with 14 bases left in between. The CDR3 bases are TGTGCCAGCAGCTTGTCGTTCACCGGGGCAGATACGCAGTATTTT. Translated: CASSLSFTGADTQYF.

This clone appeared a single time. This CDR3 is CSVEGQEGTSTDTQYF. DNA of the CDR3: TGCAGCGTTGAAGGCCAGGAGGGAACTAGCACAGATACGCAGTATTTT. The J gene is TRBJ2-3, the V gene TRBV29-1, with a weak D call TRBD2 (6 bases). CDR1 and CDR2 (germline): SQVTM, ANQGSEA. The V end was cut by 1 base, the J end by 0 bases, with 14 bases between. This CDR3 is built from 16 residues.

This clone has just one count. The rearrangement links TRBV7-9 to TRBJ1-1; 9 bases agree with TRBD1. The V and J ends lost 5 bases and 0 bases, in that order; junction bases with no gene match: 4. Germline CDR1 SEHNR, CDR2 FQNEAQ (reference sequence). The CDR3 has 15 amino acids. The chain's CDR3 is CASSAGTGMNTEAFF. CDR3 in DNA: TGTGCCAGCAGCGCCGGGACAGGGATGAACACTGAAGCTTTCTTT.

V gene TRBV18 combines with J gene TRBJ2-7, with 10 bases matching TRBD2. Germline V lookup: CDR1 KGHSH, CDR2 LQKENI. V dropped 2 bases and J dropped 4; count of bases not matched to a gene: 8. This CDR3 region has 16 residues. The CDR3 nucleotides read TGTGCCAGCTCACCAGCTGCCGGGACTAGCGATTACGAGCAGTACTTC. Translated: CASSPAAGTSDYEQYF. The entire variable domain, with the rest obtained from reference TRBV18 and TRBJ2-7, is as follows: NAGVMQNPRHLVRRRGQEARLRCSPMKGHSHVYWYRQLPEEGLKFMVYLQKENIIDESGMPKERFSAEFPKEGPSILRIQQVVRGDSAAYFCASSPAAGTSDYEQYFGPGTRLTVT.

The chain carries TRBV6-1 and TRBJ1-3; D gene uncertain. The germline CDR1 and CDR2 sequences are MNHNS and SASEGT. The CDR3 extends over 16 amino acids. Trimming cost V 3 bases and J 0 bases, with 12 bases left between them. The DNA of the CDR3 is TGTGCCAGCAGTGATAAGGATGGGAGCTCTGGAAACACCATATATTTT. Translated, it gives CASSDKDGSSGNTIYF.

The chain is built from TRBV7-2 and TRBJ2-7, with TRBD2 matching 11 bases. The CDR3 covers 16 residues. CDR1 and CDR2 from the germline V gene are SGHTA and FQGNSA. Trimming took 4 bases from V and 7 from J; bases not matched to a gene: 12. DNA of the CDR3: TGTGCCAGCAGCTCCTCGTGGGTAGCGGGAGGGAATGAGCAGTACTTC. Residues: CASSSSWVAGGNEQYF.

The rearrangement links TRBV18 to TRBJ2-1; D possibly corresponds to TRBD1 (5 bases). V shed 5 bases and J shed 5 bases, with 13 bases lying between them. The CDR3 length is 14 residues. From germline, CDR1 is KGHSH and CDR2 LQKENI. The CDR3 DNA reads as TGTGCCAGCTCATCTTCGACAGAACACAATGAGCAGTTCTTC. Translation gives CASSSSTEHNEQFF.

The chain's CDR3 is CASSSQGMDGYTF. In DNA form, the CDR3 reads TGTGCCAGTAGTAGCCAGGGGATGGATGGCTACACCTTC. The rearrangement uses TRBV19 and TRBJ1-2; weak D call: TRBD1 (6 bases). V was clipped by 4 bases and J by 6 bases, with 12 bases between them. The CDR3 spans 13 residues. From germline, CDR1 is LNHDA and CDR2 SQIVND (reference sequence).

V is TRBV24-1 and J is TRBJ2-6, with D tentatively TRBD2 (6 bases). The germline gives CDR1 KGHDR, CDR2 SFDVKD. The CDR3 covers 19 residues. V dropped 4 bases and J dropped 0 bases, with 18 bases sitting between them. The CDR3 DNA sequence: TGTGCCACCAGTGAAGGAGGGGCAGGAGGGCCCTCTGGGGCCAACGTCCTGACTTTC. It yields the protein CATSEGGAGGPSGANVLTF.

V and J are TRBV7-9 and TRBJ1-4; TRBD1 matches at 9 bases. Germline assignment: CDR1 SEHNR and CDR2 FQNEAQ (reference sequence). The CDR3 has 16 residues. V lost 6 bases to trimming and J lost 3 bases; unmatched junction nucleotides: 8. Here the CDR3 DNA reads TGTGCCAGCAGACCCGGGACAGGGTTCGCTAATGAAAAACTGTTTTTT. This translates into CASRPGTGFANEKLFF.

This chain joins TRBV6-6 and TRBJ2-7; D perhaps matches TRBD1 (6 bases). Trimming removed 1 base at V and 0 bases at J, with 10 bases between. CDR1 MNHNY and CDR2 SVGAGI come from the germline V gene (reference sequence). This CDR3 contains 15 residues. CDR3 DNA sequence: TGTGCCAGCAGTTACTTACAGGGAGACTCCTACGAGCAGTACTTC. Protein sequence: CASSYLQGDSYEQYF.

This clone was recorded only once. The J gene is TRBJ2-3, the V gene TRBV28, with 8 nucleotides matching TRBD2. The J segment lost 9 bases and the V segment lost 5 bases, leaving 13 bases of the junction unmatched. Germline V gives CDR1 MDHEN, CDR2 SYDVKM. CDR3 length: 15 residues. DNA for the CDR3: TGTGCCAGCAGTCGACCGACGGGGGGGGCTGACACGCAGTATTTT. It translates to CASSRPTGGADTQYF.

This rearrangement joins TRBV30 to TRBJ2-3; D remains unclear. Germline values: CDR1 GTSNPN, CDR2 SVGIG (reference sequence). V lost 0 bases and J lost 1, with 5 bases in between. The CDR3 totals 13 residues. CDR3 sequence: CAWSVQRTDTQYF. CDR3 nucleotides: TGTGCCTGGAGTGTACAGCGCACAGATACGCAGTATTTT.

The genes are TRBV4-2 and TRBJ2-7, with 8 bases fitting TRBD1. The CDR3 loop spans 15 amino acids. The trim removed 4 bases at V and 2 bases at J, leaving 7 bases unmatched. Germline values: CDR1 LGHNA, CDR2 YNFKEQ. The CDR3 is CASSLYEDRAYEQYF. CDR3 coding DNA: TGTGCCAGCAGCCTATACGAGGACAGGGCCTACGAGCAGTACTTC.